This TCR beta chain was documented in a study of neoadjuvant anti-PD-1 for oral cavity cancer. Profiled with immunoSEQ multiplex PCR; TCRdb holds only in-frame clones, not every one. Counted here are roughly 14,000 clones, approximately 80% occurring once; the ten biggest clones make up 2.5% to 3.5%. Overall study findings and caveats: Higher pretreatment Treg/Th17 ratios tracked higher pretreatment blood clonality. Post-nivolumab, blood T cell clonality was significantly elevated in non-responders.

Worth noting for this clone: The antigen remains undetermined.

This CDR3 has 17 residues. The germline V and J ends were trimmed by 0 bases and 1 base, with 17 bases remaining between them. The germline CDR1 and CDR2 sequences are SGHRS and YFSETQ. The input for sequencing was PBMCs, taken before nivolumab (anti-PD-1) treatment. The receptor was isolated from a person aged 35-80 years with oral cavity squamous cell carcinoma. V and J are TRBV5-1 and TRBJ2-7; D gene unclear. The CDR3 DNA reads as TGCGCCAGCAGCTTGGGACGTCGGGCAGCAAAGTCCTACGAGCAGTACTTC. Residues: CASSLGRRAAKSYEQYF.